One and the same sample provided the 24 T cell receptor beta chains below, sequenced in a study of early T cells in non-severe SARS-CoV-2 infection. TCRdb redid the calling of the 5' RACE reads with MiXCR, one entry per CDR3 protein. Here the sample spans about 28,000 distinct CDR3 sequences, 3.5% to 5.5% being singletons. The sample here was whole blood, taken at baseline. The receptors shown here come from an adult who was a healthcare worker with PCR-confirmed SARS-CoV-2 infection or an uninfected control (not recorded which).

Ten or more counts support this clonotype. This chain links TRBV15 with TRBJ2-4; tentative D call: TRBD1 (5 bases). Between the trimmed V and J ends, which lost 4 bases and 2 bases, there was a span of 9 bases. The CDR3 covers 14 residues. CDR1 is LNHNV and CDR2 is YYDKDF in the germline V gene (reference sequence). The CDR3 here is CATSTRDTKNIQYF. The CDR3 DNA reads TGTGCCACCAGCACCAGGGATACCAAAAACATTCAGTACTTC.

There are many counts of this clonotype. The rearrangement joins TRBV18 to TRBJ1-2, with TRBD1 matching over 7 bases. V gave up 4 bases and J gave up 5 bases; unmatched junction bases: 10. From germline, CDR1 is KGHSH and CDR2 LQKENI. The CDR3 extends over 15 amino acids. CDR3 in DNA: TGTGCCAGCTCACGTGAAATCGGGACAGAGTATGGCTACACCTTC. Protein: CASSREIGTEYGYTF.

This clonotype was detected ten times or more. The rearrangement links TRBV11-2 to TRBJ2-3, with D tentatively TRBD1 or TRBD2 (5 bases each). With 5 bases removed from V and 1 base from J, the gap between germline ends came to 13 bases. The CDR3 consists of 15 residues. CDR1 is SGHAT and CDR2 is FQNNGV in the germline V gene. This CDR3 reads CASSPLRGRTDTQYF. The CDR3, as DNA: TGTGCCAGCAGCCCCCTTCGGGGACGCACAGATACGCAGTATTTT. The full variable domain, rest sourced from reference TRBV11-2 and TRBJ2-3, is EAGVAQSPRYKIIEKRQSVAFWCNPISGHATLYWYQQILGQGPKLLIQFQNNGVVDDSQLPKDRFSAERLKGVDSTLKIQPAKLEDSAVYLCASSPLRGRTDTQYFGPGTRLTVL.

In its sample, this clonotype is medium-sized. The chain links TRBV20-1 to TRBJ2-3, with D uncertain. The CDR3 is made up of 15 amino acids. Germline CDR1 DFQATT, CDR2 SNEGSKA (reference sequence). Trimming left V 3 bases short and J 0 bases short, with 13 bases between. The CDR3 sequence is CSASDRVTSTDTQYF. CDR3 nucleotide sequence: TGCAGTGCTAGTGATCGGGTGACTAGCACAGATACGCAGTATTTT.

This clonotype has a count of ten or more. The chain joins TRBV6-5 to TRBJ1-3; 7 bases fit TRBD1. The length of the CDR3 is 17 residues. Germline V gene data show CDR1 as MNHEY and CDR2 as SVGAGI. V lost 2 bases to trimming and J lost 1 base; unmatched junction nucleotides: 8. CDR3 residues: CASSYDRVPWSGNTIYF. The CDR3 coding sequence is TGTGCCAGCAGTTACGACAGGGTTCCCTGGTCTGGAAACACCATATATTTT.

This clonotype was detected ten times or more. The chain combines TRBV12-3 or TRBV12-4 with TRBJ2-2; TRBD2 matches at 9 bases. The trim removed 8 bases at V and 6 bases at J, leaving 7 bases unmatched. CDR3 size: 14 residues. CDR3: CASCLAGLPGELFF. The CDR3 nucleotides are TGTGCCAGCTGTCTAGCGGGGTTGCCCGGGGAGCTGTTTTTT.

A remark on this clonotype: A read error may be the cause here, since a much bigger clone is one base away. The rearrangement uses TRBV7-9 and TRBJ2-1; 8 bases line up with TRBD1. The length of the CDR3 is 14 residues. From germline, CDR1 is SEHNR and CDR2 FQNEAQ (reference sequence). CDR3 in amino acids: CVSSPGQARGEQFF. The DNA for the CDR3 is TGTGTCAGCAGCCCGGGACAGGCGAGGGGTGAGCAGTTCTTC.

This clonotype showed up many times. The rearrangement links TRBV6-2 or TRBV6-3 to TRBJ1-5, with D possibly being TRBD1 (6 bases). Germline-derived CDR1 and CDR2 are MNHEY and SVGEGT. The CDR3 runs 16 residues. Trimming removed 2 bases at V and 0 bases at J, with 11 bases between. The CDR3 loop is CASSYPRGPSNQPQHF. CDR3 bases: TGTGCCAGCAGTTACCCCAGGGGTCCTAGCAATCAGCCCCAGCATTTT.

The table lists this clonotype with many counts. This chain uses TRBV12-3 or TRBV12-4 with TRBJ2-3; 8 bases are shared with TRBD1. The CDR3 is 16 residues long. J was trimmed by 2 bases and V by 5 bases; bases with no gene match: 9. This CDR3 is CASSLDRGQLTDTQYF. CDR3 DNA sequence: TGTGCCAGCAGTCTCGACAGGGGTCAACTCACAGATACGCAGTATTTT.

This clonotype was observed at least ten times. The CDR3, as DNA: TGTGCCAGCAGTAAAACAAAGGGATGGGAGTACTTC. Translating it yields CASSKTKGWEYF. The chain combines TRBV25-1 with TRBJ2-7, with D unresolved. V was pared by 5 bases and J by 11 bases, with 16 bases between. The CDR3 runs 12 residues. Germline assignment: CDR1 MGHDK and CDR2 SYGVNS.

This clonotype has ten or more counts. The V call is TRBV4-3, the J call TRBJ2-7, with 12 positions matching TRBD2. The CDR3 covers 16 residues. Germline loops: CDR1 LGHNA, CDR2 YSLEER. J gave up 2 bases and V 4 bases, and 6 bases lay outside the gene matches. The CDR3 loop reads CASSPTSGGLTYEQYF. In DNA, the CDR3 is TGCGCCAGCAGCCCCACTAGCGGGGGGTTGACCTACGAGCAGTACTTC.

This clonotype showed up many times. CDR3 DNA: TGTGCCAGCAGTTACGCCACTGCCTCTGGGGCCAACGTCCTGACTTTC. As protein: CASSYATASGANVLTF. The chain combines TRBV6-6 with TRBJ2-6; D is unclear. CDR1 is MNHNY and CDR2 is SVGAGI in the germline V gene (reference sequence). The CDR3 runs to 16 residues. V lost 2 bases, J lost 0 bases, and 8 bases lay in between.

This chain connects TRBV3-1 to TRBJ2-7; TRBD2 matches at 13 bases. V was clipped by 4 bases and J by 7 bases; unmatched bases: 10. The germline V gene encodes CDR1 LGHDT and CDR2 YNNKEL (reference sequence). This CDR3 is built from 16 residues. In DNA, the CDR3 is TGTGCCAGCAGCCGAGAACTGGGACTAGCGGGGAAAGAGCAGTACTTC. This codes for CASSRELGLAGKEQYF.

This clonotype was recorded many times. The V gene is TRBV13, the J gene TRBJ2-3, with a possible D match to TRBD2 (6 bases). This CDR3 is built from 15 residues. The germline CDR1 and CDR2 sequences are PRHDT and FYEKMQ (reference sequence). V was shortened by 2 bases and J by 0 bases, with 9 bases between the two germline ends. CDR3 amino acids: CASSLWGTSTDTQYF. CDR3 DNA sequence: TGTGCCAGCAGCTTATGGGGGACTAGCACAGATACGCAGTATTTT.

This clonotype was seen many times. The V and J genes are TRBV5-4 and TRBJ2-7; D not certain. In germline, CDR1 is SGHNT, CDR2 YYREEE (reference sequence). V was trimmed by 4 bases and J by 6 bases, leaving 17 bases between them. This CDR3 has 14 residues. This CDR3 reads CASSPPRTTSEQYF. The DNA for the CDR3 is TGTGCCAGCAGCCCACCGAGGACGACGTCCGAGCAGTACTTC.

This clonotype was counted many times. This chain links TRBV6-5 with TRBJ2-1; tentatively, D is TRBD2 (6 bases). V was shortened by 8 bases and J by 4 bases, with 12 bases between the two germline ends. CDR1 is MNHEY, CDR2 SVGAGI, per germline. This CDR3 is built from 13 residues. The CDR3 DNA sequence: TGTGCCAGCCGCGGGACGCAGTACAATGAGCAGTTCTTC. This encodes CASRGTQYNEQFF.

Many counts were recorded for this clonotype. The J gene is TRBJ1-2, the V gene TRBV5-6; a weak D match, TRBD1 (5 bases). This CDR3 region has 12 residues. Trimming stripped 2 bases from V and 8 bases from J, with 10 bases between. Germline CDR1 and CDR2: SGHDT and YYEEEE. CDR3 nucleotide sequence: TGTGCCAGCAGCTTACCAGGGTCCGGCTACACCTTC. Translation: CASSLPGSGYTF.

The V gene is TRBV25-1, the J gene TRBJ2-5, with TRBD2 identical over 8 bases. This CDR3 is built from 17 residues. The junction had 14 bases not matched to a gene; V was cut back by 3 bases and J by 5 bases. Germline CDR1 reads MGHDK; CDR2 reads SYGVNS. DNA for the CDR3: TGTGCCAGCAGTGATTTAGGGACTAGGATTAAGGGCGAGACCCAGTACTTC. Amino acid sequence: CASSDLGTRIKGETQYF.

Ten or more counts support this clonotype. The chain employs TRBV28 and TRBJ2-7, with D perhaps matching TRBD1 (5 bases). V was shortened by 6 bases and J by 1 base, with 16 bases between the two germline ends. The CDR3 is made up of 15 amino acids. From germline, CDR1 is MDHEN and CDR2 SYDVKM. This chain's CDR3 is CASSPFRQSSYEQYF. The CDR3 DNA reads as TGTGCCAGCAGCCCTTTCCGACAGTCTTCCTACGAGCAGTACTTC.

This clonotype was seen at least ten times. This sequence joins TRBV29-1 and TRBJ2-3; a possible D gene is TRBD2 (6 bases). Germline CDR1 and CDR2: SQVTM and ANQGSEA. V gave up 4 bases and J gave up 7 bases, with 18 bases separating them. This CDR3 has 14 residues. The CDR3, as DNA: TGCAGCGTTGCCGACGGGACTTTCAGCCATACGCAGTATTTT. Protein product: CSVADGTFSHTQYF.

This clonotype was observed at least ten times. V is TRBV12-3 or TRBV12-4 and J is TRBJ1-5; 9 bases align to TRBD1. CDR3 size: 15 residues. V lost 6 bases to trimming and J lost 4 bases; unmatched junction nucleotides: 7. The CDR3 DNA follows: TGTGCCAGCAGCCTCTCCGACAGGGGGAATCAGCCCCAGCATTTT. The encoded protein is CASSLSDRGNQPQHF.

This clonotype was observed at least ten times. V is TRBV10-1 and J is TRBJ1-1, with D possibly matching TRBD1 (6 bases). Between the trimmed V and J ends, which lost 6 bases and 5 bases, there was a span of 16 bases. CDR1 WNHNN and CDR2 SYGVQD come from the germline V gene (reference sequence). The CDR3 totals 14 residues. The CDR3 region is CASRVNREGTEAFF. In DNA form, the CDR3 reads TGCGCCAGCAGAGTAAACAGGGAGGGGACTGAAGCTTTCTTT.

The sample holds many counts of this clonotype. The rearrangement uses TRBV6-1 and TRBJ2-3, with D possibly being TRBD2 (6 bases). V lost 4 bases and J 8 bases, leaving 19 bases between the germline ends. The germline gives CDR1 MNHNS, CDR2 SASEGT. This CDR3 has 15 residues. The CDR3 is CASSALATLSATQYF. The CDR3, as DNA: TGTGCCAGCAGTGCCCTAGCGACCCTCTCGGCTACGCAGTATTTT.

This clonotype occurred a few times. J is TRBJ2-4 and V is TRBV7-2; 7 positions agree with TRBD1. The CDR3 is 18 amino acids. Germline lookup yields CDR1 SGHTA and CDR2 FQGNSA. V trimming: 2 bases; J trimming: 7 bases; junction bases outside the gene matches: 17. The CDR3: CASSLFSSQDRVGNIQYF. The CDR3 DNA is TGTGCCAGCAGCTTATTTTCCTCCCAAGACAGGGTTGGGAACATTCAGTACTTC. Supplemented by reference TRBV7-2 and TRBJ2-4, the full variable domain reads GAGVSQSPSNKVTEKGKDVELRCDPISGHTALYWYRQSLGQGLEFLIYFQGNSAPDKSGLPSDRFSAERTGGSVSTLTIQRTQQEDSAVYLCASSLFSSQDRVGNIQYFGAGTRLSVL.